This T cell receptor beta chain was identified in a study of OX40 agonist ivuxolimab in advanced cancers. Study in general: In this trial design, patients received ivuxolimab intravenously at 0.01 to 10 mg/kg every 2 weeks. Three patients showed partial responses: one hepatocellular carcinoma and two cutaneous melanoma cases.

The CDR3 totals 15 residues. Only in-frame clones appear in the TCRdb table, and some are missing; sequencing was by immunoSEQ multiplex PCR. Of fewer than 85,000 clones in the sample, about four fifths are singletons; the top ten hold 6% to 8%. This receptor was identified in an adult with an advanced solid tumor such as melanoma, head and neck, liver or kidney cancer. The material sequenced was CD4+ or CD8+ T cells sorted from blood, taken in a trial of the OX40 agonist ivuxolimab. The chain combines TRBV1 with TRBJ2-1; TRBD1 is the table's D call, not checked against the DNA. TRBV1 is flagged as a pseudogene. This CDR3 is CTSSQDSPFTGEQFF. The CDR3 nucleotides read TGCACCAGCAGCCAAGATTCCCCATTCACAGGGGAGCAGTTCTTC.